This T cell receptor beta chain was profiled in a study of blood T cell repertoires in COVID-19. Study context: The United States, Italy and Spain provided the acute and convalescent COVID-19 samples. PBMCs, B-cell-depleted T cells, or T cells provided the cDNA or gDNA that made up the material.

Germline values: CDR1 SGHNT, CDR2 YYREEE (reference sequence). V trimming: 3 bases; J trimming: 3 bases; junction bases outside the gene matches: 7. This CDR3 has 17 residues. In the authors' workflow: Quantification of nucleated cells was approximated via reference gene primer amplification. Method: immunoSEQ multiplex PCR; TCRdb's copy keeps in-frame clones and lacks some. The V and J calls and clone size were taken over from that table, and D and trimming were inferred from the DNA. The sample gives about 120,000 clones, over 75% of which show up once; roughly 1.5% is in the top ten. The receptor was derived from a man aged 45-60 years with acute or convalescent COVID-19. Sequencing used peripheral blood. V and J are TRBV5-4 and TRBJ1-5, with 12 nucleotides matching TRBD1. CDR3 nucleotides: TGTGCCAGCAGCTCGCCGGGACAGGGGGCCCACAATCAGCCCCAGCATTTT. Its translation is CASSSPGQGAHNQPQHF. Based on the CDR3 plus reference TRBV5-4 and TRBJ1-5, the full variable domain is ETGVTQSPTHLIKTRGQQVTLRCSSQSGHNTVSWYQQALGQGPQFIFQYYREEENGRGNFPPRFSGLQFPNYSSELNVNALELDDSALYLCASSSPGQGAHNQPQHFGDGTRLSIL.